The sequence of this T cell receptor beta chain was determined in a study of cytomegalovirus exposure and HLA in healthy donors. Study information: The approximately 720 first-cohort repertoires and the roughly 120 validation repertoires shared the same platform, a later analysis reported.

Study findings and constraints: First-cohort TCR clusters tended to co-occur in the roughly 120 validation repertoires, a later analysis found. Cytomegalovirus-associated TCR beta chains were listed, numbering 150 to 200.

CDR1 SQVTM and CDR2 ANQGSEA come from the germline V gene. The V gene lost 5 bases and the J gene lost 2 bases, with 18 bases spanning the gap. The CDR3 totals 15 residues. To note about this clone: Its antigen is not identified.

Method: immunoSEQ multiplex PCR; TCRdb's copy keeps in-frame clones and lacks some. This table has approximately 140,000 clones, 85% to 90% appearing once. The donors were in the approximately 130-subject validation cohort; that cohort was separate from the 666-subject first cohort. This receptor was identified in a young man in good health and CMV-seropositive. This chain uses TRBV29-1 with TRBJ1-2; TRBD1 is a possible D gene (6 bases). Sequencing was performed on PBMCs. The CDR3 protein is CSVHDTGYTNYGYTF. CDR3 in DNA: TGCAGCGTTCATGATACAGGGTACACGAACTATGGCTACACCTTC.